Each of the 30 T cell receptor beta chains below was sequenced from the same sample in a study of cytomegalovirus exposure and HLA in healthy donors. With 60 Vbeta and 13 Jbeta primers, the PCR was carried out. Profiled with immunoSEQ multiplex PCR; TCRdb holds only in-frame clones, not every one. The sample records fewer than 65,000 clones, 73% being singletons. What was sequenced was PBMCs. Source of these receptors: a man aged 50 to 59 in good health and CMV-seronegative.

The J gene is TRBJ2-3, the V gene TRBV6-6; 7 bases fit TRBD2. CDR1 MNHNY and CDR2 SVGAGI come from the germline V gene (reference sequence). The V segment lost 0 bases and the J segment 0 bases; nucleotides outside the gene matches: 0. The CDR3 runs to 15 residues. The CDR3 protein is CASSYSGLSTDTQYF. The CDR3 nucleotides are TGTGCCAGCAGTTACTCGGGACTAAGCACAGATACGCAGTATTTT.

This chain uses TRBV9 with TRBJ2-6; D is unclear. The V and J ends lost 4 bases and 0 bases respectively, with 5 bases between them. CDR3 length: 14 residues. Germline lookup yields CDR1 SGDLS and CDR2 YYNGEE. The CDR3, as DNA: TGTGCCAGCAGCTCCGGCTCTGGGGCCAACGTCCTGACTTTC. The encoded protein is CASSSGSGANVLTF.

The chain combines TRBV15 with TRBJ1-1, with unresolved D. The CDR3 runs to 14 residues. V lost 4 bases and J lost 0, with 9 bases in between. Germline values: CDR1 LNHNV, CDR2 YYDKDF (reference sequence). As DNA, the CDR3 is TGTGCCACCAGCACAACCCAGGTGAACACTGAAGCTTTCTTT. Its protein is CATSTTQVNTEAFF.

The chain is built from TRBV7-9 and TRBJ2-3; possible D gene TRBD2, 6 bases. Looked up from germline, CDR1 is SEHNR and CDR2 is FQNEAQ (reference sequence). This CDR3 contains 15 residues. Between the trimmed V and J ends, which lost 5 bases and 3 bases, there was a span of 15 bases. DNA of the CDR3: TGTGCCAGCAGCCCCCCCGGAGGGGCGACAGATACGCAGTATTTT. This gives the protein CASSPPGGATDTQYF.

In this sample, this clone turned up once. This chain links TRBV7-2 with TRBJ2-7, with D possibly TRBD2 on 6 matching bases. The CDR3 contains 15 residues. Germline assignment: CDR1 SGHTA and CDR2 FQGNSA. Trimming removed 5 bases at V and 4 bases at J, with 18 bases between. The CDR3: CASSQQPLGRYEQYF. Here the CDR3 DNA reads TGTGCCAGCAGCCAGCAACCACTAGGGAGGTACGAGCAGTACTTC.

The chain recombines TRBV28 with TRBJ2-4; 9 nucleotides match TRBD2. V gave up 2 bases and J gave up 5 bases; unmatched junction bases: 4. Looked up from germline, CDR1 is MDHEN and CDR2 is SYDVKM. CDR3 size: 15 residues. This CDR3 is CASSLAGGPQNIQYF. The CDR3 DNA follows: TGTGCCAGCAGTTTAGCGGGGGGGCCCCAAAACATTCAGTACTTC. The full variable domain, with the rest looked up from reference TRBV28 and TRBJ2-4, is DVKVTQSSRYLVKRTGEKVFLECVQDMDHENMFWYRQDPGLGLRLIYFSYDVKMKEKGDIPEGYSVSREKKERFSLILESASTNQTSMYLCASSLAGGPQNIQYFGAGTRLSVL.

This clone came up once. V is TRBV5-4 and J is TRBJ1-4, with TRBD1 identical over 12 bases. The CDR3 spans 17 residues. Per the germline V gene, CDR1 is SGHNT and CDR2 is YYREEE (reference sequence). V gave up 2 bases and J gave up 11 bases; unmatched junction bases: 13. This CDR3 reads CASSFRDRGLRPEKLFF. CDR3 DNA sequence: TGTGCCAGCAGCTTTCGGGACAGGGGGCTCCGACCGGAGAAACTGTTTTTT.

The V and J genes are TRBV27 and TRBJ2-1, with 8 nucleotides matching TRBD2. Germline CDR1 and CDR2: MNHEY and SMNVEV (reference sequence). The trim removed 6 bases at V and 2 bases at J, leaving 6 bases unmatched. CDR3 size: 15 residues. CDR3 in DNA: TGTGCCAGCAGCATAGGACTAGCTACCTACAATGAGCAGTTCTTC. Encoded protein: CASSIGLATYNEQFF.

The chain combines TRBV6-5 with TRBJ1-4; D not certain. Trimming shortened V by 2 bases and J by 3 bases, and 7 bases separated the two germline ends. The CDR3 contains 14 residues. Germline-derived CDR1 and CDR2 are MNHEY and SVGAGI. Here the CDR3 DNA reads TGTGCCAGCAGTTACGAGGCAGCTAATGAAAAACTGTTTTTT. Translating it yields CASSYEAANEKLFF.

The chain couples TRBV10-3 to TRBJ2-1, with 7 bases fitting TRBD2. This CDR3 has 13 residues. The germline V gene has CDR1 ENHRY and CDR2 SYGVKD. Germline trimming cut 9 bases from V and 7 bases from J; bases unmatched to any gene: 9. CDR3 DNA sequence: TGTGCCATTACTAGCGTGAGTGGGAATGAGCAGTTCTTC. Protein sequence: CAITSVSGNEQFF.

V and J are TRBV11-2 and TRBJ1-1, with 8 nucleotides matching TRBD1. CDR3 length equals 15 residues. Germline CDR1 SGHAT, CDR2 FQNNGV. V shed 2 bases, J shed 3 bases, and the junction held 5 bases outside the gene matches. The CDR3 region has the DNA TGTGCCAGCAGCTTACCCCGGACAGGGTACACTGAAGCTTTCTTT. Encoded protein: CASSLPRTGYTEAFF.

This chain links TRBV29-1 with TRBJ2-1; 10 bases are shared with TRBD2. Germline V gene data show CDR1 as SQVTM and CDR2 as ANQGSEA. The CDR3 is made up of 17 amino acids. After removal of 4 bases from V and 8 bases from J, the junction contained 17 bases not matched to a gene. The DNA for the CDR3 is TGCAGCGTTGCCTCCACAGAGGTCCAGCGGGGGGGTTATGAGCAGTTCTTC. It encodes CSVASTEVQRGGYEQFF.

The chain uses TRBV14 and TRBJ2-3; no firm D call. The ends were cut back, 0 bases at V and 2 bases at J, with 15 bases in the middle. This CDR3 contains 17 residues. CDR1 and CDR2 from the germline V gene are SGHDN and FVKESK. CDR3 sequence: CASSQDLLAKNTDTQYF. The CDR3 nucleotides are TGTGCCAGCAGCCAAGATCTTTTGGCCAAGAACACAGATACGCAGTATTTT.

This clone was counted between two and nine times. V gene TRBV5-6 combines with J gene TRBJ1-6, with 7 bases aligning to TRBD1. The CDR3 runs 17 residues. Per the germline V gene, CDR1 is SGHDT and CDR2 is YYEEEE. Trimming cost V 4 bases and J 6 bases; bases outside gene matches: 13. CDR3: CASSPTAWTGSNSPLHF. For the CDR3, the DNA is TGTGCCAGCAGCCCCACTGCCTGGACAGGCTCTAATTCACCCCTCCACTTT.

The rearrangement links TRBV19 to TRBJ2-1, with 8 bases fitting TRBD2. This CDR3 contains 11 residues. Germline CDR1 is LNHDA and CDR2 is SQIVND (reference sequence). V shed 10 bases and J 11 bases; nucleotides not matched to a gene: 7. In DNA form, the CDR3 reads TGTGCCACGGGTAGCGGGAATAAGCAGTTCTTC. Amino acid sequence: CATGSGNKQFF. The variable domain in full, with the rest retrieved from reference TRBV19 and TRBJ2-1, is DGGITQSPKYLFRKEGQNVTLSCEQNLNHDAMYWYRQDPGQGLRLIYYSQIVNDFQKGDIAEGYSVSREKKESFPLTVTSAQKNPTAFYLCATGSGNKQFFGPGTRLTVL.

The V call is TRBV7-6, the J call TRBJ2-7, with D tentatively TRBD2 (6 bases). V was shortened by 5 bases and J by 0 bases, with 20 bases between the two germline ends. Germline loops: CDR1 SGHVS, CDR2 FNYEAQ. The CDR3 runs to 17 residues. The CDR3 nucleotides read TGTGCCAGCAGCCCCAGATCACGGGGGAGGAGCTCCTACGAGCAGTACTTC. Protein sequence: CASSPRSRGRSSYEQYF.

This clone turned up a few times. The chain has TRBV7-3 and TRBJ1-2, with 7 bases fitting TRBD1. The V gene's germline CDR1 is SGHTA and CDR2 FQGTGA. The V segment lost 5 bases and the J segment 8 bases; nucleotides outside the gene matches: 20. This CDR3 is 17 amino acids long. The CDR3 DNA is TGTGCCAGCAGCCCCCAAGGCCTTGGACAGGCCACGGCGGGCTACACCTTC. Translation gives CASSPQGLGQATAGYTF.

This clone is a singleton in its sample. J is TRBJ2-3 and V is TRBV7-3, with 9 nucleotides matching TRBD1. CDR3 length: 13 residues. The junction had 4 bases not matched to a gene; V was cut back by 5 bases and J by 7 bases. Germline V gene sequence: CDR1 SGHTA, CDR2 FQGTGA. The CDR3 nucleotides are TGTGCCAGCAGCCTCGACAGGGGGAATACGCAGTATTTT. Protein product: CASSLDRGNTQYF.

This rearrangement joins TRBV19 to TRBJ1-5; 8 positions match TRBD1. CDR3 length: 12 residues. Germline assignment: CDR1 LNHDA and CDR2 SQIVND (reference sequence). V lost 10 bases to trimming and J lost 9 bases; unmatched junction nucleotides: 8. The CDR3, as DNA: TGTGCCACAACAGGGGGGCTGGGGCCCCAGCATTTT. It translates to CATTGGLGPQHF. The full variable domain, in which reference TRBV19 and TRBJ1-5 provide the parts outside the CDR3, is DGGITQSPKYLFRKEGQNVTLSCEQNLNHDAMYWYRQDPGQGLRLIYYSQIVNDFQKGDIAEGYSVSREKKESFPLTVTSAQKNPTAFYLCATTGGLGPQHFGDGTRLSIL.

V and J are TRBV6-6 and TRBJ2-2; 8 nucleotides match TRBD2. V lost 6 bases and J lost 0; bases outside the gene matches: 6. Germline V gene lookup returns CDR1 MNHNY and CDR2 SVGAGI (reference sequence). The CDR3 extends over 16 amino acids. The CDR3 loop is CASSQPAGANTGELFF. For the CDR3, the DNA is TGTGCCAGCAGCCAACCAGCGGGAGCGAACACCGGGGAGCTGTTTTTT.

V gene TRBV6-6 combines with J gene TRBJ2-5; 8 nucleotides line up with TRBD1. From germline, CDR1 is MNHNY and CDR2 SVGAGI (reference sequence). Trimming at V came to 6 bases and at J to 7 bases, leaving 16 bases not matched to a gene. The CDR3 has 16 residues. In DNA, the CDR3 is TGTGCCAGCAGCCCAGGACAGGGCGGGTTGCTCCGGACCCAGTACTTC. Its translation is CASSPGQGGLLRTQYF.

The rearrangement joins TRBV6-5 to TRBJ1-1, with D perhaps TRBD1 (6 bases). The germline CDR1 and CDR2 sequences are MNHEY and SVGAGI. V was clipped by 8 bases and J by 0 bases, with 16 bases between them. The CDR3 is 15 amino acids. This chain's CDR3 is CASRGDRKMNTEAFF. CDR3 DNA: TGTGCCAGCCGTGGAGACAGGAAAATGAACACTGAAGCTTTCTTT.

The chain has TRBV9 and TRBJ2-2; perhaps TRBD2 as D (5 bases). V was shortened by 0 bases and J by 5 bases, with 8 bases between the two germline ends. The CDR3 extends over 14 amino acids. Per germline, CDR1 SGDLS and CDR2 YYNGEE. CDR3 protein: CASSVVGVTGELFF. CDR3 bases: TGTGCCAGCAGCGTAGTCGGGGTAACCGGGGAGCTGTTTTTT.

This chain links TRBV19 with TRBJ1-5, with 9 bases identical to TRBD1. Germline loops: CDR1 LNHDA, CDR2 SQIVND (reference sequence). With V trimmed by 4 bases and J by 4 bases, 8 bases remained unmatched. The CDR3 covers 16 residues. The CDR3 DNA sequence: TGTGCCAGTAGTACCTCCGGGACAGGGATAAATCAGCCCCAGCATTTT. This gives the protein CASSTSGTGINQPQHF.

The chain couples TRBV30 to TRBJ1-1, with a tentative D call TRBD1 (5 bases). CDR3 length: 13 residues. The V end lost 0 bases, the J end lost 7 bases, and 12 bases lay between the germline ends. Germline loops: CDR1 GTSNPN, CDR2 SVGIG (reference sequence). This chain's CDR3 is CAWSVTRADEAFF. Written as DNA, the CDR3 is TGTGCCTGGAGTGTAACCAGGGCAGATGAAGCTTTCTTT.

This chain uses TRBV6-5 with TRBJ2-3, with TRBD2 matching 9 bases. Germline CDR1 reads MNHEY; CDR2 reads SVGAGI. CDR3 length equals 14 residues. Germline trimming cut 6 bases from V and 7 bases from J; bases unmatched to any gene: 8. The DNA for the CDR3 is TGTGCCAGCAGGCCTGGCGGGGGGGCAAATACGCAGTATTTT. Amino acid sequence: CASRPGGGANTQYF.

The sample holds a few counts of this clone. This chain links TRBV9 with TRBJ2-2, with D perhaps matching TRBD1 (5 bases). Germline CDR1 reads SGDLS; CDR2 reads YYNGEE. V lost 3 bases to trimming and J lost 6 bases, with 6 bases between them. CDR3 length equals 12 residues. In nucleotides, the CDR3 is TGTGCCAGCAGCGAAGGGGCCGGGGAGCTGTTTTTT. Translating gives CASSEGAGELFF.

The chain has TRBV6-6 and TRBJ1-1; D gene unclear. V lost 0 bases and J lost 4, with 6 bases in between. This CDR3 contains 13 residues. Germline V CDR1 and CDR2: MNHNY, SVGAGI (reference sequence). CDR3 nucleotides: TGTGCCAGCAGTTACTCGACAAGCACTGAAGCTTTCTTT. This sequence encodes CASSYSTSTEAFF.

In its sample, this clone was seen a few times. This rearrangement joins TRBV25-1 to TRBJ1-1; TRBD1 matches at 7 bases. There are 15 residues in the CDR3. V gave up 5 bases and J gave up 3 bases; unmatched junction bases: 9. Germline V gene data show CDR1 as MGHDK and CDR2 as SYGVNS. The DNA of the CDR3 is TGTGCCAGCAGTCCACCGACAGGGAGGTACACTGAAGCTTTCTTT. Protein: CASSPPTGRYTEAFF.

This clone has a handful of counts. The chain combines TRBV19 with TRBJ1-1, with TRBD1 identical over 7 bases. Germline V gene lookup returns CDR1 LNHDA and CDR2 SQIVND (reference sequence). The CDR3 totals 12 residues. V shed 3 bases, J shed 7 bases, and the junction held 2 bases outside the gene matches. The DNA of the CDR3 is TGTGCCAGTAGTATCCGGACAGGTGAAGCTTTCTTT. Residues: CASSIRTGEAFF.